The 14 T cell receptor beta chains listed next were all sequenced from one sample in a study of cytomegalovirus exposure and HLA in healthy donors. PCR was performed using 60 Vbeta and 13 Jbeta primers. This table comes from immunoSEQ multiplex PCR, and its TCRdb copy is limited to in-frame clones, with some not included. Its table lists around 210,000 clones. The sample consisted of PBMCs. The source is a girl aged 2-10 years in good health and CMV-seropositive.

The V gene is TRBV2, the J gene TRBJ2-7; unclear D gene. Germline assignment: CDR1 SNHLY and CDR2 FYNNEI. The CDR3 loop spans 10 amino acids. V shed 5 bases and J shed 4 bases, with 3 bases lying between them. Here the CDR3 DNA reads TGTGCCAGCAGTTATTACGAGCAGTACTTC. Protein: CASSYYEQYF.

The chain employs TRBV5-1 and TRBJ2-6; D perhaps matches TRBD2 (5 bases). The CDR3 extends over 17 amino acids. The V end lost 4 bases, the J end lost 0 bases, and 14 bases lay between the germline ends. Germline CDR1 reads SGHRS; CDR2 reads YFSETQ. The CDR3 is CASSPWTAISGANVLTF. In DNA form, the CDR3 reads TGCGCCAGCAGCCCGTGGACTGCTATCTCTGGGGCCAACGTCCTGACTTTC.

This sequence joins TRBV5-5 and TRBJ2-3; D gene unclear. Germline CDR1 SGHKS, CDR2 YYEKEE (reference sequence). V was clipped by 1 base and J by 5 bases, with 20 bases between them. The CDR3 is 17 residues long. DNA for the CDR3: TGTGCCAGCAGCTTGCCCGCTGGATTAGGCCGCGGAGATACGCAGTATTTT. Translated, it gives CASSLPAGLGRGDTQYF.

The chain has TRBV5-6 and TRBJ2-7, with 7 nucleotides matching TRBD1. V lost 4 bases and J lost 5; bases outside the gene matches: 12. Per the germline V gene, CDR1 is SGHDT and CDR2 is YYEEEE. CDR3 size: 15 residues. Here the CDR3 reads CASSHGTVPLNEQYF. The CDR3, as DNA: TGTGCCAGCAGCCATGGGACAGTACCTTTGAACGAGCAGTACTTC. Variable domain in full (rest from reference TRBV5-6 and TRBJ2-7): DAGVTQSPTHLIKTRGQQVTLRCSPKSGHDTVSWYQQALGQGPQFIFQYYEEEERQRGNFPDRFSGHQFPNYSSELNVNALLLGDSALYLCASSHGTVPLNEQYFGPGTRLTVT.

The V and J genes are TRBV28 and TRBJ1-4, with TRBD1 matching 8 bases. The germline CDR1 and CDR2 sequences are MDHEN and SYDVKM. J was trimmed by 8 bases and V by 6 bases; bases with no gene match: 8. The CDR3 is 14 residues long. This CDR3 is CASRGGQEGEKLFF. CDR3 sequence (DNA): TGTGCCAGCAGGGGGGGACAGGAGGGGGAAAAACTGTTTTTT.

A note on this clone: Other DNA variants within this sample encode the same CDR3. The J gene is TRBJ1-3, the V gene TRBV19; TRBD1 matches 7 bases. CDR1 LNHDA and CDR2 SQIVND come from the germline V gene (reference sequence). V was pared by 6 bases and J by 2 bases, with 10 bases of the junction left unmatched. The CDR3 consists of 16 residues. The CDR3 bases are TGTGCCAGTAGCGATCCGGGACAGTGGGCTGGAAACACCATATATTTT. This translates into CASSDPGQWAGNTIYF.

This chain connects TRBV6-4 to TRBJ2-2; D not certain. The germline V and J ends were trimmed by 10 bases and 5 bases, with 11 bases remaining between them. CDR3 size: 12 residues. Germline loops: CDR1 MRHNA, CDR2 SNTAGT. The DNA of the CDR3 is TGTGCCACCTCAGGAAGAACCGGGGAGCTGTTTTTT. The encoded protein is CATSGRTGELFF.

The CDR3 coding sequence is TGTGCCAGTAGGGACAGGGGCCCTGAAGCTTTCTTT. Translated: CASRDRGPEAFF. The V and J genes are TRBV19 and TRBJ1-1; 9 bases are a match to TRBD1. Trimming took 6 bases from V and 6 from J; bases not matched to a gene: 2. This CDR3 comprises 12 residues. Germline CDR1 LNHDA, CDR2 SQIVND (reference sequence).

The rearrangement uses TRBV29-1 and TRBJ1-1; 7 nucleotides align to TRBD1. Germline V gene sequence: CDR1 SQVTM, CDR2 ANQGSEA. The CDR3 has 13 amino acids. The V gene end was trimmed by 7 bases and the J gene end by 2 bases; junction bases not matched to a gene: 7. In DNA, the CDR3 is TGCAGCGCACAGGGACAGATTAACACTGAAGCTTTCTTT. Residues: CSAQGQINTEAFF.

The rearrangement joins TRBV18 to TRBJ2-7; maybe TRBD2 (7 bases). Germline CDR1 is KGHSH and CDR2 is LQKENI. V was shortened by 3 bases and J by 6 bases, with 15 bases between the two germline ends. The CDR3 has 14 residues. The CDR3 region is CASSPLDRGAEQYF. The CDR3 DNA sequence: TGTGCCAGCTCACCTTTGGATCGGGGGGCCGAGCAGTACTTC.

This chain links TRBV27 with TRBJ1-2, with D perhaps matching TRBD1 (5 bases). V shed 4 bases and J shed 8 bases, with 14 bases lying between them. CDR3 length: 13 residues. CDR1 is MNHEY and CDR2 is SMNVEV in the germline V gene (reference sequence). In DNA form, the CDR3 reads TGTGCCAGCAGTTCCCCCGGGGGGTCGGGCTACACCTTC. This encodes CASSSPGGSGYTF.

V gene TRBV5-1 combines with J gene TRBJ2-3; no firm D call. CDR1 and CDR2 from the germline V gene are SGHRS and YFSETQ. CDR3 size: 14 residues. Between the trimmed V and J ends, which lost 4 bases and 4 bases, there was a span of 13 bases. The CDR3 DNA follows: TGCGCCAGCAGCACAGCCGTTCTCGCAGATACGCAGTATTTT. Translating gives CASSTAVLADTQYF. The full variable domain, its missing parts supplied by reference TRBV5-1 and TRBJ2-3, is KAGVTQTPRYLIKTRGQQVTLSCSPISGHRSVSWYQQTPGQGLQFLFEYFSETQRNKGNFPGRFSGRQFSNSRSEMNVSTLELGDSALYLCASSTAVLADTQYFGPGTRLTVL.

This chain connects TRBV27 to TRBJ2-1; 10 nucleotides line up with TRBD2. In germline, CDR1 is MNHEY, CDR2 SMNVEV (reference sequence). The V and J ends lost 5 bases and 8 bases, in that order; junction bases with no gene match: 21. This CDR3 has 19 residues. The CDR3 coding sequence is TGTGCCAGCAGTCCCCCCAGGGGTTTGAGCGGGAGGGGCGGGGATGAGCAGTTCTTC. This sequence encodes CASSPPRGLSGRGGDEQFF.

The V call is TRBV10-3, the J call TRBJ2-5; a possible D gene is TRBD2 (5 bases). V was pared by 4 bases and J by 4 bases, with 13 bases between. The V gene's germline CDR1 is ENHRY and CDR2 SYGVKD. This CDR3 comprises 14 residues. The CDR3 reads CAISGAGGSETQYF. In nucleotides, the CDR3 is TGTGCCATCAGTGGGGCGGGTGGGTCAGAGACCCAGTACTTC.